The 14 T cell receptor beta chains below come from one sample, sequenced in a study of blood T cell repertoires in COVID-19. Some clones are missing from TCRdb's copy, which holds only in-frame ones; the method was immunoSEQ multiplex PCR. This table holds 95,000 to 110,000 clones, about four fifths found once. Source material: peripheral blood. The origin of the receptors is a man in his 60s with acute or convalescent COVID-19.

This clone was recorded once. The chain recombines TRBV2 with TRBJ1-1; no definite D call. The CDR3 runs 10 residues. Germline lookup yields CDR1 SNHLY and CDR2 FYNNEI. V lost 3 bases to trimming and J lost 7 bases, with 3 bases between them. The CDR3 here is CASSDIEAFF. The CDR3 DNA reads TGTGCCAGCAGTGACATTGAAGCTTTCTTT.

This clone was observed once. The chain joins TRBV10-2 to TRBJ1-2; D possibly corresponds to TRBD1 (5 bases). V shed 6 bases and J shed 8 bases, with 19 bases lying between them. The CDR3 contains 14 residues. Germline V gene lookup returns CDR1 WSHSY and CDR2 SAAADI. CDR3 sequence reads: CASSNPGSSRGYTF. DNA for the CDR3: TGCGCCAGCAGCAACCCAGGGTCGTCAAGGGGCTACACCTTC.

V usage is TRBV29-1 and J usage is TRBJ1-1; 9 positions agree with TRBD1. CDR1 SQVTM and CDR2 ANQGSEA come from the germline V gene. The CDR3 spans 13 residues. V lost 7 bases to trimming and J lost 1 base; unmatched junction nucleotides: 4. The CDR3 spells CSARGQGNTEAFF. The DNA for the CDR3 is TGCAGCGCCCGGGGACAGGGGAACACTGAAGCTTTCTTT. The entire variable domain, with the rest obtained from reference TRBV29-1 and TRBJ1-1, is as follows: SAVISQKPSRDICQRGTSLTIQCQVDSQVTMMFWYRQQPGQSLTLIATANQGSEATYESGFVIDKFPISRPNLTFSTLTVSNMSPEDSSIYLCSARGQGNTEAFFGQGTRLTVV.

The rearrangement joins TRBV7-6 to TRBJ2-5, with 11 bases that match TRBD2. V was clipped by 5 bases and J by 1 base; unmatched bases: 12. This CDR3 region has 18 residues. The germline V gene encodes CDR1 SGHVS and CDR2 FNYEAQ. DNA for the CDR3: TGTGCCAGCAGCCCCGCCACTAGCGGGAGTTGGGGCCAAGAGACCCAGTACTTC. It is translated as CASSPATSGSWGQETQYF.

The rearrangement links TRBV19 to TRBJ1-5; no clear D. The CDR3 runs 15 residues. V shed 3 bases and J shed 7 bases, with 16 bases lying between them. Germline CDR1 is LNHDA and CDR2 is SQIVND (reference sequence). The CDR3 DNA sequence: TGTGCCAGTAGTATTGCGGGGAGCCGAGGACAGCCCCAGCATTTT. Translating it yields CASSIAGSRGQPQHF.

The V and J genes are TRBV28 and TRBJ1-2, with TRBD1 identical over 8 bases. This CDR3 comprises 15 residues. V lost 6 bases, J lost 3 bases, and 9 bases stayed unmatched. Germline V gene sequence: CDR1 MDHEN, CDR2 SYDVKM. CDR3 sequence: CASRGGTGHDYGYTF. For the CDR3, the DNA is TGTGCCAGCAGGGGGGGGACAGGCCATGACTATGGCTACACCTTC.

The rearrangement uses TRBV7-9 and TRBJ1-2; 8 bases align to TRBD1. This CDR3 contains 17 residues. Germline values: CDR1 SEHNR, CDR2 FQNEAQ (reference sequence). Trimming at V came to 1 base and at J to 5 bases, leaving 12 bases not matched to a gene. CDR3 nucleotides: TGTGCCAGCAGCTTAGTTATTGGACAGGGAGGAAAGTATGGCTACACCTTC. Translating it yields CASSLVIGQGGKYGYTF.

The chain links TRBV28 to TRBJ2-7; 11 bases are a match to TRBD1. Trimming removed 2 bases from V and 12 bases from J; junction bases left unmatched: 15. Germline CDR1 reads MDHEN; CDR2 reads SYDVKM. This CDR3 is built from 16 residues. CDR3 amino acids: CASSLRRLRDRGEAYF. For the CDR3, the DNA is TGTGCCAGCAGTTTACGCCGTCTCCGGGACAGGGGGGAGGCGTACTTC.

This chain connects TRBV7-8 to TRBJ1-6; weak D call: TRBD1 (6 bases). Trimming shortened V by 5 bases and J by 5 bases, and 13 bases separated the two germline ends. The length of the CDR3 is 15 residues. The germline V gene encodes CDR1 SGHVS and CDR2 FQNEAQ. The CDR3 DNA reads TGTGCCAGCAGCCTTTACGGACAGAATAATTCACCCCTCCACTTT. It specifies CASSLYGQNNSPLHF.

The DNA for the CDR3 is TGTGCCAGCAGCTCCCGACAGGGTGGGAATGAGCAGTTCTTC. Encoded protein: CASSSRQGGNEQFF. V gene TRBV7-9 combines with J gene TRBJ2-1; 7 nucleotides match TRBD1. Germline values: CDR1 SEHNR, CDR2 FQNEAQ (reference sequence). This CDR3 is built from 14 residues. V trimming: 4 bases; J trimming: 7 bases; junction bases outside the gene matches: 7.

This chain links TRBV5-4 with TRBJ2-2, with 12 bases aligning to TRBD2. Trimming took 3 bases from V and 1 from J; bases not matched to a gene: 13. Germline loops: CDR1 SGHNT, CDR2 YYREEE (reference sequence). CDR3 size: 20 residues. CDR3 DNA: TGTGCCAGCAGCTCACCTAAGGGGCTAGCGGGAGGGCTGAACACCGGGGAGCTGTTTTTT. This sequence encodes CASSSPKGLAGGLNTGELFF.

V gene TRBV19 combines with J gene TRBJ1-1, with D possibly TRBD1 on 5 matching bases. The germline V and J ends were trimmed by 5 bases and 3 bases, with 7 bases remaining between them. Germline-derived CDR1 and CDR2 are LNHDA and SQIVND (reference sequence). The CDR3 is made up of 12 amino acids. The DNA for the CDR3 is TGTGCCAGTAGTCCCAGGGACACTGAAGCTTTCTTT. It is translated as CASSPRDTEAFF. The whole variable domain, filled in from reference TRBV19 and TRBJ1-1, reads DGGITQSPKYLFRKEGQNVTLSCEQNLNHDAMYWYRQDPGQGLRLIYYSQIVNDFQKGDIAEGYSVSREKKESFPLTVTSAQKNPTAFYLCASSPRDTEAFFGQGTRLTVV.

J is TRBJ2-7 and V is TRBV28; the match to TRBD2 covers 8 bases. The ends lost 0 bases at V and 5 bases at J; junction bases unmatched: 3. The germline V gene encodes CDR1 MDHEN and CDR2 SYDVKM. There are 14 residues in the CDR3. Here the CDR3 reads CASSLWRGADEQYF. The CDR3 region has the DNA TGTGCCAGCAGTTTATGGCGGGGGGCGGACGAGCAGTACTTC.

This clone was counted only a few times. The CDR3 DNA is TGTGCCAGCAGCCTCCGAGCGGGGAGCGATACGCAGTATTTT. It is translated as CASSLRAGSDTQYF. The chain joins TRBV4-2 to TRBJ2-3; 7 bases are a match to TRBD2. The CDR3 length is 14 residues. The J segment lost 6 bases and the V segment lost 4 bases, leaving 7 bases of the junction unmatched. Germline V lookup: CDR1 LGHNA, CDR2 YNFKEQ.